A single sample is the source of the 22 T cell receptor beta chains below, sequenced in a study of T cells after yellow fever vaccination. TCRdb independently ran MiXCR on the 5' RACE reads; one entry per CDR3 protein. The table includes around 250,000 distinct CDR3 sequences, less than 8.5% detected once. This material consisted of CD4+ T cells sorted from PBMCs, taken 15 days after the yellow fever booster vaccination. These receptors were obtained from a man younger than 45 who received the YFV17D yellow fever vaccine.

There are many counts of this clonotype. The J gene is TRBJ2-3, the V gene TRBV20-1, with TRBD2 identical over 8 bases. CDR1 and CDR2 (germline): DFQATT, SNEGSKA (reference sequence). V dropped 5 bases and J dropped 4; count of bases not matched to a gene: 8. CDR3 length: 14 amino acids. The CDR3 here is CSAERERGADTQYF. CDR3 bases: TGCAGTGCTGAGCGGGAGAGGGGTGCAGATACGCAGTATTTT.

This clonotype was counted only a few times. The chain carries TRBV20-1 and TRBJ2-7; possible D gene TRBD1, 7 bases. Trimming cost V 5 bases and J 4 bases, with 15 bases left between them. Germline V lookup: CDR1 DFQATT, CDR2 SNEGSKA (reference sequence). The CDR3 loop spans 13 amino acids. The CDR3 coding sequence is TGCAGTGCTCAGGGGGGTAATGAGTACGAGCAGTACTTC. Translated, it gives CSAQGGNEYEQYF.

Many counts were recorded for this clonotype. The V call is TRBV20-1, the J call TRBJ2-1; 13 nucleotides align to TRBD2. Germline V gene lookup returns CDR1 DFQATT and CDR2 SNEGSKA (reference sequence). This CDR3 has 16 residues. The V gene end was trimmed by 6 bases and the J gene end by 5 bases; junction bases not matched to a gene: 10. The CDR3 DNA sequence: TGCAGTGCCGAGAACCCACTAGCGGGAGGGCACAATGAGCAGTTCTTC. Its translation: CSAENPLAGGHNEQFF.

The rearrangement joins TRBV28 to TRBJ2-5, with D uncertain. V was pared by 7 bases and J by 5 bases, with 8 bases between. The CDR3 runs 11 residues. Germline CDR1 MDHEN, CDR2 SYDVKM. CDR3 DNA: TGTGCCAGCACAGGAGAGGAGACCCAGTACTTC. Encoded protein: CASTGEETQYF.

The gene calls are TRBV7-2 and TRBJ1-1; a weak D match, TRBD1 (5 bases). The CDR3 sequence is 14 residues long. The V end lost 3 bases, the J end lost 5 bases, and 13 bases lay between the germline ends. Per germline, CDR1 SGHTA and CDR2 FQGNSA. The CDR3 region is CASSFNGGTTEAFF. In DNA form, the CDR3 reads TGTGCCAGCAGCTTCAACGGGGGGACGACTGAAGCTTTCTTT.

A few counts support this clonotype. This chain joins TRBV5-4 and TRBJ2-7, with 10 bases fitting TRBD1. The CDR3 runs to 15 residues. Germline V gene data show CDR1 as SGHNT and CDR2 as YYREEE (reference sequence). The trim removed 4 bases at V and 3 bases at J, leaving 7 bases unmatched. The CDR3 DNA follows: TGTGCCAGCAGCGTCGACAGGGGGCCGCTCTACGAGCAGTACTTC. It specifies CASSVDRGPLYEQYF.

This clonotype has more than one count but fewer than ten. The J gene is TRBJ2-3, the V gene TRBV5-1, with 8 bases lining up with TRBD1. Trimming removed 1 base from V and 4 bases from J; junction bases left unmatched: 8. Per the germline V gene, CDR1 is SGHRS and CDR2 is YFSETQ. This CDR3 has 16 residues. The CDR3 DNA sequence: TGCGCCAGCAGCTTGTCGACAGGGGATAGGGCAGATACGCAGTATTTT. This sequence encodes CASSLSTGDRADTQYF.

This clonotype was seen ten or more times. The rearrangement joins TRBV29-1 to TRBJ2-1; unclear D gene. CDR1 and CDR2 from the germline V gene are SQVTM and ANQGSEA. V lost 2 bases to trimming and J lost 0 bases, with 17 bases between them. CDR3 size: 17 residues. The CDR3 DNA follows: TGCAGCGTTGAACCGCCCAGAGGTGGCGGCTCCTACAATGAGCAGTTCTTC. Protein product: CSVEPPRGGGSYNEQFF.

The sample holds a few counts of this clonotype. The V call is TRBV4-3, the J call TRBJ1-4; D is undetermined. This CDR3 has 13 residues. The germline gives CDR1 LGHNA, CDR2 YSLEER. The V end lost 3 bases, the J end lost 7 bases, and 9 bases lay between the germline ends. The chain's CDR3 is CASSQGFAEKLFF. CDR3 sequence (DNA): TGCGCCAGCAGCCAGGGGTTTGCTGAAAAACTGTTTTTT.

This clonotype occurred many times. The gene calls are TRBV7-6 and TRBJ1-5; D unresolved. Germline V gene data show CDR1 as SGHVS and CDR2 as FNYEAQ. Trimming stripped 1 base from V and 1 base from J, with 11 bases between. CDR3 length: 16 residues. CDR3 DNA sequence: TGTGCCAGCAGCTTAGGGGCCGACCGGAGCAATCAGCCCCAGCATTTT. Translating it yields CASSLGADRSNQPQHF.

This clonotype has at least ten counts. CDR3 DNA sequence: TGTGCCAGCAGTTTCTCAGGGGGTGAGCAGTTCTTC. It codes for CASSFSGGEQFF. This rearrangement joins TRBV12-3 or TRBV12-4 to TRBJ2-1, with 7 bases that match TRBD1. Germline trimming cut 3 bases from V and 9 bases from J; bases unmatched to any gene: 2. This CDR3 contains 12 residues.

This chain uses TRBV5-6 with TRBJ2-5; 7 nucleotides agree with TRBD2. Looked up from germline, CDR1 is SGHDT and CDR2 is YYEEEE. The length of the CDR3 is 14 residues. V lost 0 bases and J lost 5; bases outside the gene matches: 4. In DNA, the CDR3 is TGTGCCAGCAGCTTGGGGTTGGGGGGGGAGACCCAGTACTTC. Translation gives CASSLGLGGETQYF.

The chain uses TRBV30 and TRBJ2-1, with TRBD1 matching 8 bases. This CDR3 has 14 residues. Trimming took 3 bases from V and 7 from J; bases not matched to a gene: 8. Germline CDR1 is GTSNPN and CDR2 is SVGIG (reference sequence). The CDR3 loop reads CAWRRQGSGNEQFF. Written as DNA, the CDR3 is TGTGCCTGGAGGCGACAGGGGAGTGGAAATGAGCAGTTCTTC.

The table lists this clonotype with a few counts. This chain joins TRBV12-3 or TRBV12-4 and TRBJ1-2; 12 bases line up with TRBD1. This CDR3 is 14 amino acids long. V lost 5 bases, J lost 7 bases, and 5 bases stayed unmatched. The CDR3 here is CASSPGTGGGGYTF. In DNA form, the CDR3 reads TGTGCCAGCAGTCCCGGGACAGGGGGCGGTGGCTACACCTTC.

This clonotype has a single count. This may be a read error: a much more frequent sequence differs by one nucleotide. The rearrangement links TRBV5-1 to TRBJ2-2; TRBD2 aligns across 7 bases. From germline, CDR1 is SGHRS and CDR2 YFSETQ. The CDR3 has 15 amino acids. In nucleotides, the CDR3 is TGCGCCAGCAGCTCTGAGGGCGGGAGTGCCGGGGCGCTGTTTTTT. This gives the protein CASSSEGGSAGALFF.

The CDR3 bases are TGCGCCAGCAGCCAGAGACTACCCAGCGAGCAGTACTTC. Translated: CASSQRLPSEQYF. The V call is TRBV4-3, the J call TRBJ2-7; the D gene is possibly TRBD2 (5 bases). Germline CDR1 and CDR2: LGHNA and YSLEER. This CDR3 spans 13 amino acids. Trimming removed 3 bases at V and 6 bases at J, with 12 bases between.

The rearrangement links TRBV10-3 to TRBJ2-1, with TRBD2 matching 7 bases. The J segment lost 5 bases and the V segment lost 10 bases, leaving 11 bases of the junction unmatched. The CDR3 loop spans 14 amino acids. CDR1 ENHRY and CDR2 SYGVKD come from the germline V gene. CDR3 DNA: TGTGCCACCGATCCGGCGGGGGTAGACAATGAGCAGTTCTTC. Translated, it gives CATDPAGVDNEQFF.

J is TRBJ1-1 and V is TRBV7-6, with D hard to call. Germline assignment: CDR1 SGHVS and CDR2 FNYEAQ. Between the trimmed V and J ends, which lost 5 bases and 0 bases, there was a span of 4 bases. There are 12 residues in the CDR3. The CDR3 region has the DNA TGTGCCAGCAGCCTCATGAACACTGAAGCTTTCTTT. Translation: CASSLMNTEAFF. Based on the CDR3 plus reference TRBV7-6 and TRBJ1-1, the full variable domain is GAGVSQSPRYKVTKRGQDVALRCDPISGHVSLYWYRQALGQGPEFLTYFNYEAQQDKSGLPNDRFSAERPEGSISTLTIQRTEQRDSAMYRCASSLMNTEAFFGQGTRLTVV.

This clonotype has at least ten counts. The genes are TRBV15 and TRBJ2-5, with D maybe TRBD2 (7 bases). V lost 1 base and J 2 bases, leaving 11 bases between the germline ends. The CDR3 sequence is 15 residues long. The germline V gene has CDR1 LNHNV and CDR2 YYDKDF (reference sequence). Here the CDR3 reads CATSRGGGQQETQYF. For the CDR3, the DNA is TGTGCCACCAGCAGAGGGGGGGGGCAGCAAGAGACCCAGTACTTC.

Ten or more counts support this clonotype. This chain joins TRBV27 and TRBJ2-3; D gene uncertain. The V end was cut by 2 bases, the J end by 3 bases, with 9 bases between. Per germline, CDR1 MNHEY and CDR2 SMNVEV (reference sequence). This CDR3 has 14 amino acids. CDR3 in amino acids: CASSLGRITDTQYF. The CDR3 bases are TGTGCCAGCAGTTTAGGCAGGATTACAGATACGCAGTATTTT.

This clonotype was seen a few times. In DNA form, the CDR3 reads TGTGCCAGCAGCCAAACCTCCTATGGCTACACCTTC. This encodes CASSQTSYGYTF. The chain uses TRBV7-2 and TRBJ1-2; no clear D gene. The ends were cut back, 5 bases at V and 4 bases at J, with 8 bases in the middle. The CDR3 extends over 12 amino acids. CDR1 and CDR2 from the germline V gene are SGHTA and FQGNSA.

The chain joins TRBV10-3 to TRBJ2-2; possibly TRBD1 for D (7 bases). This CDR3 is 15 amino acids long. The germline V gene has CDR1 ENHRY and CDR2 SYGVKD. Trimming cost V 8 bases and J 3 bases, with 16 bases left between them. CDR3 region: CAIGRGASDTGELFF. CDR3 DNA: TGTGCCATCGGCAGGGGGGCGTCCGACACCGGGGAGCTGTTTTTT.